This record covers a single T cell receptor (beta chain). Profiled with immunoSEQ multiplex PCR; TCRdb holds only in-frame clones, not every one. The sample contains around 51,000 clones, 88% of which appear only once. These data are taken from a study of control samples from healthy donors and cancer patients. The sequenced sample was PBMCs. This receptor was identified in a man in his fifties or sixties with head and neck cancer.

The chain's CDR3 is CASSFARQETQYF. DNA for the CDR3: TGTGCCAGTAGTTTTGCTAGGCAAGAGACCCAGTACTTC. J is TRBJ2-5 and V is TRBV19; unclear D gene. CDR1 is LNHDA and CDR2 is SQIVND in the germline V gene (reference sequence). The CDR3 has 13 amino acids. Trimming removed 5 bases at V and 2 bases at J, with 9 bases between.